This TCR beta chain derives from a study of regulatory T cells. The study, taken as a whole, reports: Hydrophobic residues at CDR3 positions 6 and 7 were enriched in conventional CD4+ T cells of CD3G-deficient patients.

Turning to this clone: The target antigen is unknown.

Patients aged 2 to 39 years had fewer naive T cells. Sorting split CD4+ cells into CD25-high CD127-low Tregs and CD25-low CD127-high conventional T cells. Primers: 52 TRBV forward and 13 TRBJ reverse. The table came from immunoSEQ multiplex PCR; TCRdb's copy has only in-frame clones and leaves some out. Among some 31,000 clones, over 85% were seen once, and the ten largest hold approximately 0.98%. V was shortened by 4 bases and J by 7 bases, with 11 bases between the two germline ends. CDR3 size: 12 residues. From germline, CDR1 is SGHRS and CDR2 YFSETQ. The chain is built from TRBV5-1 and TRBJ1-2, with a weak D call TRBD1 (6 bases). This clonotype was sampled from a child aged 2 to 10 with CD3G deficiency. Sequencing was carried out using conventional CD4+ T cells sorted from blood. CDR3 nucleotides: TGCGCCAGCAGCCCTGACAGGTTTGGCTACACCTTC. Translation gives CASSPDRFGYTF.